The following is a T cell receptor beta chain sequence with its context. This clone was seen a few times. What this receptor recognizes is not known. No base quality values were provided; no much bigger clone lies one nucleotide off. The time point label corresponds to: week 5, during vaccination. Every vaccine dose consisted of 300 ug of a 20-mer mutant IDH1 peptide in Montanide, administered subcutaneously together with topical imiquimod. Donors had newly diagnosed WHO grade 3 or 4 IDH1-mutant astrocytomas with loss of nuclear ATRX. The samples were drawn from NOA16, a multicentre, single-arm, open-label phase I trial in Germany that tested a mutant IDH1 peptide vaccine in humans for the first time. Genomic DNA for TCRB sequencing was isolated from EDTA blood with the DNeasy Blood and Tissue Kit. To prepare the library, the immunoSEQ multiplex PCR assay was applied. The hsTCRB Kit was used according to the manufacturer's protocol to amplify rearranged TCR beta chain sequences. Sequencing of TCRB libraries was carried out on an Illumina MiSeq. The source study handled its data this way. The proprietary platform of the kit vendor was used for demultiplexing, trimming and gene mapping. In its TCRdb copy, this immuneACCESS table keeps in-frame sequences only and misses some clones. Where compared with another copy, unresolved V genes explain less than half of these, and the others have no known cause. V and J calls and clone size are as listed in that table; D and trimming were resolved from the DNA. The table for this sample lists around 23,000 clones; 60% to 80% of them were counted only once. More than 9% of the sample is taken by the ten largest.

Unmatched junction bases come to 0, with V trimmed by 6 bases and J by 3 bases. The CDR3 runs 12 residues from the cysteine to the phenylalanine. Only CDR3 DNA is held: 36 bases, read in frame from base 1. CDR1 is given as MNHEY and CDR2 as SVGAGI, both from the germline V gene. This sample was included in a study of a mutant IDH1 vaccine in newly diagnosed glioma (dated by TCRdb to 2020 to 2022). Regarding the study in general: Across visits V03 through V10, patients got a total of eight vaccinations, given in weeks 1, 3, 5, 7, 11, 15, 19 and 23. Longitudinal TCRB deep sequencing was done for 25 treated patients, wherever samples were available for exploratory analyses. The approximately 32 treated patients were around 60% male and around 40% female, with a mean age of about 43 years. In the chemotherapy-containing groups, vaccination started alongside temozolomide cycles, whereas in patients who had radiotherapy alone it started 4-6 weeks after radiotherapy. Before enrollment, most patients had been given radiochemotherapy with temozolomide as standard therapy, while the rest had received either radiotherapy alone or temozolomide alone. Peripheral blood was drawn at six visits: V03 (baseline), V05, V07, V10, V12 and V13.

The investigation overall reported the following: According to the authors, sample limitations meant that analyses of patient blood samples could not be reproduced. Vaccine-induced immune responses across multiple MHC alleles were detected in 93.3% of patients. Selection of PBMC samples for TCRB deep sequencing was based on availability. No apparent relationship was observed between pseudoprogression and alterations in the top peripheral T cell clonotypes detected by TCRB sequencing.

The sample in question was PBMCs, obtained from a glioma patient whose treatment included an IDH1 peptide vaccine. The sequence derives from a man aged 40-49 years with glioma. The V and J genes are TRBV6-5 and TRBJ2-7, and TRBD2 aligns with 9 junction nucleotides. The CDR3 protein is CASRTSGYEQYF. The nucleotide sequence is TGTGCCAGCAGGACTAGCGGCTACGAGCAGTACTTC.